This T cell receptor (beta chain) was obtained from a study of shared clonotypes between healthy human individuals. A note on this clone: The antigen remains undetermined. Other nucleotide sequences in the sample specify the same CDR3.

Naive CD8 cells, CD45RO-negative and positively selected for CCR7, excluded terminally differentiated effector memory CD45RA+ cells. Trimming pared 4 bases from V and 2 bases from J, leaving 6 bases between. Germline CDR1 MNHEY, CDR2 SMNVEV (reference sequence). CDR3 size: 12 residues. General study results and limits: The four-donor shared clonotypes exceeded non-shared clonotypes in generation probability, with non-shared ones scoring lower.

The repertoire was sequenced with immunoSEQ multiplex PCR; TCRdb's copy has only in-frame clones and lacks some. This sample has around 700,000 clones, with approximately 90% found just once. Source material: naive CD8+ T cells sorted from blood. The receptor comes from a man aged 25 to 45 in good health. V and J are TRBV27 and TRBJ2-7; D gene unclear. CDR3 bases: TGTGCCAGCAGTTATCCCCCCTACGAGCAGTACTTC. Its translation is CASSYPPYEQYF.